This is a list of T cell receptor beta chains from one sample in a study of blood T cell repertoires in COVID-19. Clones were read by immunoSEQ multiplex PCR, and TCRdb kept only the in-frame ones, dropping some. The data show fewer than 200,000 clones, 85% seen once. The sample consisted of peripheral blood. The receptors were gathered from a human donor with acute or convalescent COVID-19. The donor label of this sample is uncertain. The CDR3 runs from the conserved cysteine through the conserved F or W.

v_call: TRBV18
cdr3_aa: CASVQGLAETQYF

v_call: TRBV2
cdr3_aa: CASSRSEYRQAHYGYTF

v_call: TRBV5-1
cdr3_aa: CATNGQGSTGELFF

v_call: TRBV4-2
cdr3_aa: CASSLFVAGGSNEQFF

v_call: TRBV25-1
cdr3_aa: CASSAGGLRTGGELFF

v_call: TRBV7-2
cdr3_aa: CASSSVSLTEAFF

v_call: TRBV2
cdr3_aa: CASRIGQSNQPQHF

v_call: TRBV27
cdr3_aa: CASSRGLPRQATDGYTF

v_call: TRBV5-6
cdr3_aa: CASSAGTPDEKLFF

v_call: TRBV19
cdr3_aa: CASSITPGNQPQHF

v_call: TRBV11-3
cdr3_aa: CASSLDGQSSHTFF

v_call: TRBV24-1
cdr3_aa: CATSDSGLAAETQYF

v_call: TRBV27
cdr3_aa: CASSLGGRPANEKLFF

v_call: TRBV19
cdr3_aa: CASRETGADTQYF

v_call: TRBV15
cdr3_aa: CATSTSGSYNEQFF

v_call: TRBV28
cdr3_aa: CASNMRGSTQYF

v_call: TRBV5-1
cdr3_aa: CASSWWDRESYEQYF

v_call: TRBV7-8
cdr3_aa: CASSFRPPGYSPLHF

v_call: TRBV29-1
cdr3_aa: CSVAGALSTDTQYF

v_call: TRBV10-2
cdr3_aa: CASSESVNTEGGDGYTF

v_call: TRBV4-1
cdr3_aa: CASSQVRGYPYEQYF

v_call: TRBV7-8
cdr3_aa: CASSLALPGLAVRDTQYF

v_call: TRBV4-1
cdr3_aa: CASSQRDRGAFDTEAFF

v_call: TRBV7-9
cdr3_aa: CASSLALASGGSIHNEQFF

v_call: TRBV3-1/TRBV3-2
cdr3_aa: CASSQGVPGTNGYTF

v_call: TRBV30
cdr3_aa: CAQTRLAGVNTGELFF

v_call: TRBV18
cdr3_aa: CASSLMTGGNTEAFF

v_call: TRBV5-4
cdr3_aa: CASSLESGQSYYGYTF

v_call: TRBV9
cdr3_aa: CASSVELAGGRTGELFF

v_call: TRBV25-1
cdr3_aa: CASSEKSGGRRSPLHF

v_call: TRBV2
cdr3_aa: CASRVGTGTTNEKLFF

v_call: TRBV28
cdr3_aa: CASSIPLTGNTEAFF

v_call: TRBV7-9
cdr3_aa: CASSFWRGGRKGYEQYF

v_call: TRBV9
cdr3_aa: CASSVDGTRAYNEQFF

v_call: TRBV5-5
cdr3_aa: CASSSGLASTDTQYF

v_call: TRBV10-3
cdr3_aa: CAISRTESGTEAFF

v_call: TRBV12-3/TRBV12-4
cdr3_aa: CASSPTGNSPLHF

v_call: TRBV27
cdr3_aa: CASRSTGNTEAFF

v_call: TRBV11-2
cdr3_aa: CASSLVRRGIGELFF

v_call: TRBV29-1
cdr3_aa: CSVDRENTEAFF

v_call: TRBV30
cdr3_aa: CAWSVRRGTDTQYF

v_call: TRBV7-9
cdr3_aa: CATDPTGTGANVLTF

v_call: TRBV7-9
cdr3_aa: CASSLEGGGYYGYTF

v_call: TRBV6-5
cdr3_aa: CASSRTQGWNQPQHF

v_call: TRBV29-1
cdr3_aa: CSVIGDTGNQPQHF

v_call: TRBV7-9
cdr3_aa: CASSFDINTEAFF

v_call: TRBV5-1
cdr3_aa: CASSLAIRGGESSNYGYTF

v_call: TRBV12-3/TRBV12-4
cdr3_aa: CASSLGGPFTEFF

v_call: TRBV6-6
cdr3_aa: CASSYRTGTGSNEQYF

v_call: TRBV7-3
cdr3_aa: CASSFHPGQRFYGYTF

v_call: TRBV5-6
cdr3_aa: CASSLRGNTEAFF

v_call: TRBV7-8
cdr3_aa: CASSLVGGGGTGELFF

v_call: TRBV19
cdr3_aa: CASSIDLGFSYEQYF

v_call: TRBV18
cdr3_aa: CASSAGQGTNTDTQYF

v_call: TRBV5-4
cdr3_aa: CASSLARQGSKLFF

v_call: TRBV27
cdr3_aa: CASSLGGNTEAFF

v_call: TRBV18
cdr3_aa: CASQGELNSPLHF

v_call: TRBV7-2
cdr3_aa: CASSLVRQSYEQYF